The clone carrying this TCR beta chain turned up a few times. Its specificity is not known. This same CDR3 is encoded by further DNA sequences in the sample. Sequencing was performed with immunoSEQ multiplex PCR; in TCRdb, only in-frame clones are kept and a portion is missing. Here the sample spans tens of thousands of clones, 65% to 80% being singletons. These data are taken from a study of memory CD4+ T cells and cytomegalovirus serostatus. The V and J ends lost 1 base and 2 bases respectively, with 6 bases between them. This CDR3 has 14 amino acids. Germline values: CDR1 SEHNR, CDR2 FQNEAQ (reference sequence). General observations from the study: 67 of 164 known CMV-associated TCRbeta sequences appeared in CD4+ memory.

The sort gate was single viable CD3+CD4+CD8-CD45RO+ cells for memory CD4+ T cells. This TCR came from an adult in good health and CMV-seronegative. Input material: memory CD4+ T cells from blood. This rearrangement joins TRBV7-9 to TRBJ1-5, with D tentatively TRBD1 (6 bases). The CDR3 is CASSLGTGNQPQHF. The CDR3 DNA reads TGTGCCAGCAGCTTAGGGACAGGCAATCAGCCCCAGCATTTT.